This T cell receptor (beta chain) was obtained from a study of T cells in Graves' hyperthyroidism and ophthalmopathy (dated by TCRdb to between 2019 and 2020). Regarding the complete study: Peripheral blood was collected at initial diagnosis, before any treatment. TCR Vbeta CDR3 sequencing of roughly 140 peripheral blood samples (approximately 44 ophthalmopathy, over 70 hyperthyroidism and roughly 17 progressor patients) is reported in the paper. Thyroid tissue and blood T-cell repertoires from more than 5 Graves' hyperthyroidism patients were also compared in the study. Prospective prediction of ophthalmopathy was tested in an independent validation cohort of fewer than 20 hyperthyroidism patients and roughly 16 patients who later progressed to ophthalmopathy. After sampling, hyperthyroidism patients received methimazole starting at 30 mg daily, and ophthalmopathy patients received high-dose intravenous methylprednisolone. The approximately 98 discovery patients were randomly divided into training and test sets at a 7:3 ratio. A discovery cohort of about 95 patients, approximately 45 with Graves' ophthalmopathy and about 60 with stable Graves' hyperthyroidism, was used to find distinguishing TCR V-J signatures.

A patient counted as having stable Graves' hyperthyroidism if no progression to ophthalmopathy occurred over 18 months of follow-up. The hyperthyroidism patients were between 18 and 65 years old and newly diagnosed, with a disease duration of less than 2 months. Any patient with an uncontrolled infection, another autoimmune disease, pregnancy or lactation was excluded. Diagnoses were based on clinical symptoms, serum thyroxine and TRAb, thyroid ultrasound and orbital computed tomography. Ficoll-Paque density gradient centrifugation was used to isolate PBMCs from about 10 ml of fresh peripheral blood. Total RNA was extracted with Trizol reagent, and quality was checked on an Agilent 2100 Bioanalyzer. The CDR3 runs 13 residues from the cysteine to the phenylalanine. The read is trimmed to its CDR3 DNA, 39 bases read in frame from base 1. For CDR1 and CDR2, the germline V gene lists SGHTA and FQGTGA. Trimming accounts for 5 bases at V and 5 bases at J, while the number of junction bases matched to no gene is 5.

The TCR beta CDR3 regions were amplified from RNA transcripts. A first-round RT-PCR of the TCR CDR3 used the HTBI primer set with the Qiagen OneStep RT-PCR kit. Libraries were constructed in a second round of multiplex PCR, after which size selection and purification were carried out. Paired-end sequencing of the libraries was performed with 100 bp reads on an Illumina HiSeq2000. Under the source paper's analysis protocol: SOAPnuke was used to process the raw data, throwing out any read that contained adapters or uncalled bases, had a mean Phred below 15, or lacked an exact constant-primer or identifier match. COPE v1.2.5 was used to merge high-quality paired reads, and clonotypes were defined as unique nucleotide sequences. Clonotypes were aligned to IMGT TRBV, TRBD and TRBJ reference segments using MiTCR v1.1. The analysis was restricted to V-J combinations with a frequency above 0.0001, which together covered around 99% of the repertoires. A TCS score was defined as the ratio of F50 (clonal expansion) to E x V (chaos), with BLOSUM62-based TCRdist applied between CDR3 peptides within each V-J. Welch's t-statistics and random forest reduced 500 to 550 V-J features to under 15, which were used in a naive Bayes classifier (R e1071). Starting from the raw public reads, TCRdb applied fastp trimming at Q25, assembled clones with MiXCR and retained in-frame beta chains. Here each entry gathers all rows of one CDR3 protein and keeps the most common genes and DNA. For this entry, the V and J calls and clone size follow TCRdb and not the study's own pipeline. Across this sample there are a few hundred thousand distinct CDR3 sequences, with approximately 14% seen only once. In total, the top ten clones hold around 7.3% of the sample.

This clonotype came up many times. The specificity of this receptor is unknown. Base qualities are not provided; no much larger clone lies one nucleotide away. Overall study results and their limits: Blood samples also contained most of the expanded thyroid clonotypes (frequency above 0.001), which suggests that blood repertoires may reflect thyroid immune responses. No statistical method was used to set the sample size in advance, and investigators knew the group allocation. In cross-validation, a model built on a 13 V-J signature told ophthalmopathy apart from stable hyperthyroidism with approximately 90% sensitivity and roughly 81% specificity, and in testing the same model reached 80%/75%. In validation, progression to ophthalmopathy was predicted by the model with about 70% sensitivity and just over 72% specificity, a median of roughly six months before onset.

The sequence derives from a woman aged 25 to 39 with Graves' hyperthyroidism. The chain couples TRBV7-3 to TRBJ2-5; a stretch of 7 junction bases matches TRBD2. Sequencing was carried out using blood. The CDR3 protein is CASSRTRLETQYF. The sequenced DNA: TGTGCCAGCAGCCGGACTAGGTTGGAGACCCAGTACTTC.